The 28 T cell receptor beta chains presented below share a single source sample, sequenced in a study of blood T cell repertoires in COVID-19. The assay was immunoSEQ multiplex PCR, and TCRdb's table has in-frame clones only and misses some. The table records 150,000 to 200,000 clones, 80% to 90% of them present only once. The sequenced sample was peripheral blood. The receptor set was obtained from a human donor in a cohort sampled during active COVID-19.

The rearrangement links TRBV18 to TRBJ1-3; 8 bases are shared with TRBD1. The CDR3 sequence is 18 residues long. Trimming removed 6 bases from V and 5 bases from J; junction bases left unmatched: 18. Germline V CDR1 and CDR2: KGHSH, LQKENI. The CDR3 nucleotides read TGTGCCAGCTCCCCGATTAGGGGGACAGGACTGCGGAGAAACACCATATATTTT. This encodes CASSPIRGTGLRRNTIYF.

J is TRBJ1-1 and V is TRBV18; D gene unclear. This CDR3 spans 13 amino acids. Per germline, CDR1 KGHSH and CDR2 LQKENI. Deletions cut 6 bases from V and 1 base from J, with 9 bases between. The CDR3 sequence is CASSRKENTEAFF. Here the CDR3 DNA reads TGTGCCAGCTCGCGGAAGGAGAACACTGAAGCTTTCTTT.

This clone was observed once. The J gene is TRBJ1-1, the V gene TRBV5-4; no clear D. Per germline, CDR1 SGHNT and CDR2 YYREEE (reference sequence). This CDR3 has 13 residues. The ends were cut back, 0 bases at V and 3 bases at J, with 6 bases in the middle. The CDR3 spells CASSLDTYTEAFF. CDR3 DNA: TGTGCCAGCAGCTTGGACACCTACACTGAAGCTTTCTTT.

This clone appeared once. The V and J genes are TRBV27 and TRBJ1-1, with D possibly matching TRBD1 (6 bases). V was cut by 0 bases and J by 3 bases, with 20 bases left in between. The CDR3 loop spans 18 amino acids. Germline-derived CDR1 and CDR2 are MNHEY and SMNVEV (reference sequence). CDR3 loop: CASSLSPRRGLGDTEAFF. CDR3 bases: TGTGCCAGCAGTTTATCCCCTCGCAGGGGTCTTGGGGACACTGAAGCTTTCTTT.

Note on this clone: The junction does not match germline at one end; this may be a read error. The chain recombines TRBV19 with TRBJ2-7; the D gene is possibly TRBD1 (5 bases). The germline CDR1 and CDR2 sequences are LNHDA and SQIVND (reference sequence). This CDR3 is built from 16 residues. For the CDR3, the DNA is TGTGCCAGTAGTCTAGAAGTCAGGGTAACCCCTCACGAGCAGTACTTC. Protein sequence: CASSLEVRVTPHEQYF.

The genes are TRBV2 and TRBJ2-7, with 8 bases that match TRBD2. In germline, CDR1 is SNHLY, CDR2 FYNNEI. With 0 bases clipped from V and 6 bases from J, the junction kept 7 bases outside the gene matches. This CDR3 contains 15 residues. The CDR3 DNA reads TGTGCCAGCAGTGAAGCAGCGGGAGTGCTCGGCGAGCAGTACTTC. As protein: CASSEAAGVLGEQYF. Looking up the rest from reference TRBV2 and TRBJ2-7 gives the full variable domain: EPEVTQTPSHQVTQMGQEVILRCVPISNHLYFYWYRQILGQKVEFLVSFYNNEISEKSEIFDDQFSVERPDGSNFTLKIRSTKLEDSAMYFCASSEAAGVLGEQYFGPGTRLTVT.

CDR3 protein: CASGLVLIRGRNEQFF. DNA for the CDR3: TGTGCTAGTGGTTTGGTACTTATAAGGGGGCGAAATGAGCAGTTCTTC. The V gene is TRBV12-5, the J gene TRBJ2-1, with 7 bases matching TRBD1. V dropped 0 bases and J dropped 7; count of bases not matched to a gene: 9. The germline gives CDR1 LGHNT, CDR2 FRNRAP. The CDR3 covers 16 residues.

V usage is TRBV9 and J usage is TRBJ1-1; D possibly corresponds to TRBD1 (5 bases). This CDR3 comprises 14 residues. V lost 4 bases and J lost 7, with 17 bases in between. From germline, CDR1 is SGDLS and CDR2 YYNGEE. The CDR3 spells CASSPRFGADEAFF. The CDR3 nucleotides are TGTGCCAGCAGCCCGAGGTTTGGGGCCGATGAAGCTTTCTTT.

The J gene is TRBJ2-5, the V gene TRBV10-3, with 10 bases that match TRBD1. This CDR3 contains 15 residues. J lost 5 bases, V lost 0 bases, and 3 bases had no gene match. The germline CDR1 and CDR2 sequences are ENHRY and SYGVKD. CDR3 in DNA: TGTGCCATCAGTGAGTCGAGGACAGGGGGGGAGACCCAGTACTTC. Protein: CAISESRTGGETQYF.

As DNA, the CDR3 is TGTGCTAGTGCCAACACAGATACGCAGTATTTT. It codes for CASANTDTQYF. The gene calls are TRBV12-5 and TRBJ2-3; D uncertain. V was cut by 7 bases and J by 2 bases, with 4 bases left in between. Germline assignment: CDR1 LGHNT and CDR2 FRNRAP. This CDR3 region has 11 residues.

Only one count was recorded for this clone. The V call is TRBV28, the J call TRBJ1-5, with 10 bases fitting TRBD1. The CDR3 length is 15 residues. Trimming removed 5 bases from V and 5 bases from J; junction bases left unmatched: 6. Germline-derived CDR1 and CDR2 are MDHEN and SYDVKM. CDR3 nucleotides: TGTGCCAGCAGTGGAGGACAGGGGGGCTATCAGCCCCAGCATTTT. Translating it yields CASSGGQGGYQPQHF. Together with reference TRBV28 and TRBJ1-5, the CDR3 gives the full variable domain: DVKVTQSSRYLVKRTGEKVFLECVQDMDHENMFWYRQDPGLGLRLIYFSYDVKMKEKGDIPEGYSVSREKKERFSLILESASTNQTSMYLCASSGGQGGYQPQHFGDGTRLSIL.

This clone has more than one count but fewer than ten. The chain employs TRBV7-3 and TRBJ1-3, with TRBD1 identical over 9 bases. This CDR3 comprises 15 residues. V gave up 3 bases and J gave up 4 bases; unmatched junction bases: 4. Germline V gene lookup returns CDR1 SGHTA and CDR2 FQGTGA. For the CDR3, the DNA is TGTGCCAGCAGCTTCGGGACAGGGCCCGGAAACACCATATATTTT. It translates to CASSFGTGPGNTIYF.

This chain connects TRBV24-1 to TRBJ2-1; 11 positions match TRBD1. Trimming took 5 bases from V and 6 from J; bases not matched to a gene: 2. Germline CDR1 and CDR2: KGHDR and SFDVKD. The CDR3 consists of 14 residues. The CDR3 loop is CATSVGQGGNEQFF. DNA for the CDR3: TGTGCCACCAGTGTGGGACAGGGGGGCAATGAGCAGTTCTTC.

The V and J genes are TRBV4-3 and TRBJ1-6; TRBD1 is a possible D gene (5 bases). From germline, CDR1 is LGHNA and CDR2 YSLEER. Trimming removed 3 bases from V and 5 bases from J, with 14 bases in between. There are 16 residues in the CDR3. Here the CDR3 DNA reads TGCGCCAGCAGCCACGGGGGAGGGACCGATAATTCACCCCTCCACTTT. Residues: CASSHGGGTDNSPLHF.

This clone was seen more than once but under ten times. The chain couples TRBV19 to TRBJ1-1; D call uncertain. The germline V and J ends were trimmed by 3 bases and 3 bases, with 8 bases remaining between them. The CDR3 length is 13 residues. The germline V gene encodes CDR1 LNHDA and CDR2 SQIVND (reference sequence). The CDR3, as DNA: TGTGCCAGTAGTATCTGGCTGGACACTGAAGCTTTCTTT. Amino acids: CASSIWLDTEAFF.

This clone appeared a few times. The CDR3 DNA is TGCAGTGCTAGTGACATATCGGTGAGTGAAGCTTTCTTT. Translation gives CSASDISVSEAFF. The chain carries TRBV20-1 and TRBJ1-1; D uncertain. CDR1 and CDR2 from the germline V gene are DFQATT and SNEGSKA (reference sequence). This CDR3 has 13 residues. V was shortened by 3 bases and J by 7 bases, with 15 bases between the two germline ends.

V usage is TRBV5-4 and J usage is TRBJ2-5; 7 positions agree with TRBD2. The junction had 1 base not matched to a gene; V was cut back by 0 bases and J by 2 bases. The CDR3 spans 14 residues. The V gene's germline CDR1 is SGHNT and CDR2 YYREEE (reference sequence). This chain's CDR3 is CASSLAGGQETQYF. CDR3 sequence (DNA): TGTGCCAGCAGCTTGGCGGGGGGACAAGAGACCCAGTACTTC.

The chain links TRBV19 to TRBJ2-7; 8 nucleotides match TRBD1. Germline values: CDR1 LNHDA, CDR2 SQIVND (reference sequence). The CDR3 has 14 residues. The ends lost 9 bases at V and 5 bases at J; junction bases unmatched: 12. CDR3 sequence reads: CASTSTGTGHEQYF. CDR3 DNA sequence: TGTGCCAGCACTTCGACCGGGACAGGTCACGAGCAGTACTTC.

The chain combines TRBV5-4 with TRBJ2-1; TRBD2 matches 12 bases. The CDR3 is made up of 16 amino acids. V dropped 4 bases and J dropped 7; count of bases not matched to a gene: 9. Germline CDR1 reads SGHNT; CDR2 reads YYREEE (reference sequence). The CDR3 DNA reads as TGTGCCAGCAGCCACGGGCTAGCGGGGGGGCGAAATGAGCAGTTCTTC. Protein: CASSHGLAGGRNEQFF.

The genes are TRBV7-2 and TRBJ2-5, with 9 bases lining up with TRBD1. Looked up from germline, CDR1 is SGHTA and CDR2 is FQGNSA. The CDR3 runs to 16 residues. V lost 4 bases and J lost 5; bases outside the gene matches: 11. CDR3: CASSSRQGGRRETQYF. The DNA of the CDR3 is TGTGCCAGCAGCTCCAGACAGGGGGGGCGTCGTGAGACCCAGTACTTC.

The chain is built from TRBV6-5 and TRBJ1-2, with a possible D match to TRBD1 (5 bases). Germline values: CDR1 MNHEY, CDR2 SVGAGI. V shed 0 bases and J shed 10 bases, with 21 bases lying between them. This CDR3 comprises 16 residues. The CDR3 coding sequence is TGTGCCAGCAGTTACTCGTTAACCCGGCAGGGAGGACCCTACACCTTC. Residues: CASSYSLTRQGGPYTF.

This chain uses TRBV19 with TRBJ2-3; maybe TRBD2 (5 bases). The V end was cut by 8 bases, the J end by 6 bases, with 18 bases between. Germline CDR1 and CDR2: LNHDA and SQIVND (reference sequence). The CDR3 sequence is 14 residues long. The CDR3 coding sequence is TGTGCCAGTTGCACAGCTTTTAGCGACGATACGCAGTATTTT. Its protein product is CASCTAFSDDTQYF.

The chain is built from TRBV5-6 and TRBJ2-1; possibly TRBD1 for D (5 bases). Germline V gene sequence: CDR1 SGHDT, CDR2 YYEEEE. Deletions cut 5 bases from V and 5 bases from J, with 8 bases between. CDR3 length: 12 residues. The CDR3, as DNA: TGTGCCAGCAGTGTAGGGGACAATGAGCAGTTCTTC. This sequence encodes CASSVGDNEQFF.

The rearrangement links TRBV7-2 to TRBJ2-1; D uncertain. V lost 5 bases to trimming and J lost 7 bases, with 18 bases between them. CDR1 is SGHTA, CDR2 FQGNSA, per germline. This CDR3 has 15 amino acids. CDR3 region: CASSLNGPGGNEQFF. The CDR3 DNA reads as TGTGCCAGCAGCCTCAATGGTCCGGGTGGGAATGAGCAGTTCTTC.

The rearrangement uses TRBV7-8 and TRBJ2-3, with 10 bases identical to TRBD1. This CDR3 is built from 16 residues. Trimming took 1 base from V and 2 from J; bases not matched to a gene: 3. CDR1 and CDR2 from the germline V gene are SGHVS and FQNEAQ. CDR3 DNA sequence: TGTGCCAGCAGCTTAGGACAGGGGGCTTTCACAGATACGCAGTATTTT. It yields the protein CASSLGQGAFTDTQYF.

V and J are TRBV14 and TRBJ1-3, with TRBD1 as a possible D gene (6 bases). The length of the CDR3 is 16 residues. In germline, CDR1 is SGHDN, CDR2 FVKESK. Trimming left V 4 bases short and J 0 bases short, with 13 bases between. CDR3 bases: TGTGCCAGCAGCCCGACGGGGGGCAGCTCTGGAAACACCATATATTTT. It codes for CASSPTGGSSGNTIYF. Full variable domain (outside the CDR3, taken from reference TRBV14 and TRBJ1-3): EAGVTQFPSHSVIEKGQTVTLRCDPISGHDNLYWYRRVMGKEIKFLLHFVKESKQDESGMPNNRFLAERTGGTYSTLKVQPAELEDSGVYFCASSPTGGSSGNTIYFGEGSWLTVV.

This chain uses TRBV5-6 with TRBJ2-7; D is possibly TRBD2 (6 bases). The CDR3 covers 14 residues. Germline V lookup: CDR1 SGHDT, CDR2 YYEEEE. V lost 1 base, J lost 4 bases, and 12 bases lay in between. The CDR3 region has the DNA TGTGCCAGCAGCTTGTTTGACCGGGAGTACGAGCAGTACTTC. It codes for CASSLFDREYEQYF.

This chain connects TRBV30 to TRBJ2-5, with D hard to call. Trimming stripped 6 bases from V and 5 bases from J, with 10 bases between. This CDR3 spans 11 amino acids. Germline V CDR1 and CDR2: GTSNPN, SVGIG (reference sequence). The chain's CDR3 is CACLSRETQYF. In nucleotides, the CDR3 is TGTGCCTGCCTGAGCAGGGAGACCCAGTACTTC. Full variable domain (remainder filled in from reference TRBV30 and TRBJ2-5): SQTIHQWPATLVQPVGSPLSLECTVEGTSNPNLYWYRQAAGRGLQLLFYSVGIGQISSEVPQNLSASRPQDRQFILSSKKLLLSDSGFYLCACLSRETQYFGPGTRLLVL.